These 14 T cell receptor beta chains share one sample of origin, sequenced in a study of cytomegalovirus exposure and HLA in healthy donors. The repertoire was sequenced with immunoSEQ multiplex PCR; TCRdb's copy has only in-frame clones and lacks some. The sample holds 68,000 or so clones, 90% to 95% seen once. Sequences were obtained from PBMCs. These receptors were taken from a man between 18 and 35 years old in good health and CMV-seronegative.

The rearrangement joins TRBV6-6 to TRBJ2-2, with D possibly being TRBD1 (6 bases). The V gene's germline CDR1 is MNHNY and CDR2 SVGAGI (reference sequence). Trimming cost V 10 bases and J 2 bases, with 11 bases left between them. CDR3 length: 13 residues. CDR3: CATRGPNTGELFF. In nucleotides, the CDR3 is TGTGCCACCAGGGGCCCCAACACCGGGGAGCTGTTTTTT.

The chain links TRBV7-2 to TRBJ2-3; TRBD2 is a possible D gene (6 bases). V dropped 6 bases and J dropped 2 bases, with 21 bases sitting between them. The CDR3 extends over 17 amino acids. In germline, CDR1 is SGHTA, CDR2 FQGNSA. This CDR3 is CASRPPGERADTDTQYF. The CDR3 nucleotides read TGTGCCAGCAGGCCCCCGGGGGAGCGGGCCGACACAGATACGCAGTATTTT.

The chain carries TRBV29-1 and TRBJ1-2, with TRBD1 identical over 10 bases. Germline loops: CDR1 SQVTM, CDR2 ANQGSEA. V trimming: 5 bases; J trimming: 4 bases; junction bases outside the gene matches: 7. The CDR3 totals 14 residues. The CDR3: CSVSVDRGPYGYTF. The CDR3 nucleotides read TGCAGCGTTTCTGTAGACAGGGGGCCCTATGGCTACACCTTC.

This chain connects TRBV29-1 to TRBJ2-5; TRBD1 matches at 10 bases. CDR1 and CDR2 (germline): SQVTM, ANQGSEA. The V and J ends lost 7 bases and 3 bases, in that order; junction bases with no gene match: 14. The CDR3 runs to 16 residues. The CDR3 bases are TGCAGCGGCCGGGACAGGGGCTGGGTCGGGGAAGAGACCCAGTACTTC. It is translated as CSGRDRGWVGEETQYF.

The chain links TRBV19 to TRBJ1-5; D ambiguous. Trimming left V 6 bases short and J 0 bases short, with 18 bases between. The length of the CDR3 is 17 residues. The germline CDR1 and CDR2 sequences are LNHDA and SQIVND (reference sequence). The CDR3 region has the DNA TGTGCCAGTAGCCATGGGAGGAGGGATAGTAGCAATCAGCCCCAGCATTTT. Translated: CASSHGRRDSSNQPQHF.

This chain connects TRBV6-1 to TRBJ2-1; 9 bases align to TRBD2. CDR3 size: 14 residues. Germline CDR1 is MNHNS and CDR2 is SASEGT. DNA for the CDR3: TGTGCAATATCACGAGTAGCGGGAGTCAGTGAGCAGTTCTTC. Translation gives CAISRVAGVSEQFF.

The rearrangement links TRBV4-3 to TRBJ2-1, with D possibly being TRBD2 (5 bases). The CDR3 has 15 amino acids. CDR1 is LGHNA, CDR2 YSLEER, per germline. V lost 0 bases and J 7 bases, leaving 13 bases between the germline ends. CDR3 nucleotides: TGCGCCAGCAGCCAAGATGTCCTAGCTGGGAATGAGCAGTTCTTC. It is translated as CASSQDVLAGNEQFF.

This clone turned up a few times. This chain uses TRBV27 with TRBJ2-7; D ambiguous. The V end lost 5 bases, the J end lost 3 bases, and 5 bases lay between the germline ends. Germline CDR1 reads MNHEY; CDR2 reads SMNVEV (reference sequence). The CDR3 sequence is 11 residues long. The CDR3 reads CASSPIYEQYF. Written as DNA, the CDR3 is TGTGCCAGCAGTCCTATCTACGAGCAGTACTTC.

The CDR3 sequence is CASSVVGTRGEQYF. CDR3 DNA: TGTGCCAGCAGCGTAGTAGGAACCCGCGGGGAGCAGTACTTC. The chain recombines TRBV9 with TRBJ2-7; perhaps TRBD2 as D (5 bases). The V gene's germline CDR1 is SGDLS and CDR2 YYNGEE. The CDR3 has 14 amino acids. V was trimmed by 0 bases and J by 7 bases, leaving 14 bases between them. The full variable domain, its missing parts supplied by reference TRBV9 and TRBJ2-7, is DSGVTQTPKHLITATGQRVTLRCSPRSGDLSVYWYQQSLDQGLQFLIQYYNGEERAKGNILERFSAQQFPDLHSELNLSSLELGDSALYFCASSVVGTRGEQYFGPGTRLTVT.

The chain uses TRBV29-1 and TRBJ2-7; TRBD1 is a possible D gene (5 bases). Trimming cost V 6 bases and J 1 base, with 16 bases left between them. The germline CDR1 and CDR2 sequences are SQVTM and ANQGSEA. The CDR3 length is 14 residues. CDR3 nucleotides: TGCAGCGTACAAGACGTTCAGGGTTCCTACGAGCAGTACTTC. It specifies CSVQDVQGSYEQYF.

V usage is TRBV12-2 and J usage is TRBJ2-6; whether TRBD1, the table's D call, matches the DNA was not checked. TRBV12-2 corresponds to a pseudogene. There are 17 residues in the CDR3. This CDR3 is CASRSTNRGRRANVLTF. As DNA, the CDR3 is TGTGCAAGTCGCTCCACGAACAGGGGCAGGAGGGCCAACGTCCTGACTTTC.

The chain uses TRBV29-1 and TRBJ1-4, with D perhaps TRBD1 (6 bases). Germline-derived CDR1 and CDR2 are SQVTM and ANQGSEA. The length of the CDR3 is 13 residues. Trimming pared 3 bases from V and 12 bases from J, leaving 17 bases between. The CDR3 DNA reads TGCAGCGTTGATGAGACAGGCGTCTCGGAACTGTTTTTT. It is translated as CSVDETGVSELFF.

This clone was recorded only once. The rearrangement links TRBV7-8 to TRBJ2-5; TRBD2 aligns across 11 bases. J was trimmed by 4 bases and V by 5 bases; bases with no gene match: 15. Looked up from germline, CDR1 is SGHVS and CDR2 is FQNEAQ. This CDR3 spans 18 amino acids. The CDR3 sequence: CASSISRRLAGGRETQYF. For the CDR3, the DNA is TGTGCCAGCAGCATTAGTAGGAGGCTAGCGGGAGGTCGAGAGACCCAGTACTTC.

CDR3 sequence: CASSRTSGRNTQYF. In DNA, the CDR3 is TGCGCCAGCAGCAGGACTAGCGGGAGAAATACGCAGTATTTT. The chain carries TRBV5-1 and TRBJ2-3; TRBD2 matches at 13 bases. This CDR3 has 14 amino acids. V dropped 4 bases and J dropped 7; count of bases not matched to a gene: 3. Germline V gene sequence: CDR1 SGHRS, CDR2 YFSETQ.